Following are 19 T cell receptor beta chains from one sample sequenced in a study of cytomegalovirus exposure and HLA in healthy donors. Clones were read by immunoSEQ multiplex PCR, and TCRdb kept only the in-frame ones, dropping some. Found here are roughly 120,000 clones, about 93% of them singletons; the top ten hold under 1.5%. Sequenced sample: PBMCs. The receptors were sampled from a young woman in good health and CMV-seronegative.

V and J are TRBV28 and TRBJ2-3; D is uncertain. The CDR3 sequence is 13 residues long. The ends were cut back, 11 bases at V and 3 bases at J, with 15 bases in the middle. Per germline, CDR1 MDHEN and CDR2 SYDVKM. CDR3 region: CAPLSRITDTQYF. In DNA form, the CDR3 reads TGTGCCCCACTCTCTCGAATTACAGATACGCAGTATTTT.

This sequence joins TRBV5-1 and TRBJ1-3; perhaps TRBD1 as D (5 bases). The germline gives CDR1 SGHRS, CDR2 YFSETQ. The length of the CDR3 is 16 residues. Trimming took off 4 bases at V and 0 bases at J, with 14 bases between the two ends. CDR3 residues: CASSPDSTLSGNTIYF. The CDR3 DNA sequence: TGCGCCAGCAGCCCCGACAGTACCCTCTCTGGAAACACCATATATTTT.

This chain links TRBV2 with TRBJ2-7; no clear D gene. CDR3 length: 14 residues. The germline gives CDR1 SNHLY, CDR2 FYNNEI. The V end was cut by 5 bases, the J end by 2 bases, with 13 bases between. Written as DNA, the CDR3 is TGTGCCAGCAGTCATGATACTAACCCCTACGAGCAGTACTTC. Translating gives CASSHDTNPYEQYF.

V usage is TRBV6-5 and J usage is TRBJ2-2; D not resolved. V shed 6 bases and J shed 3 bases, with 5 bases lying between them. CDR3 size: 12 residues. Germline V gene sequence: CDR1 MNHEY, CDR2 SVGAGI. CDR3: CASSGYTGELFF. In nucleotides, the CDR3 is TGTGCCAGCAGCGGTTACACCGGGGAGCTGTTTTTT.

The chain recombines TRBV10-3 with TRBJ1-3; 7 bases fit TRBD1. The germline CDR1 and CDR2 sequences are ENHRY and SYGVKD. The CDR3 totals 12 residues. Germline trimming cut 8 bases from V and 4 bases from J; bases unmatched to any gene: 2. The DNA of the CDR3 is TGTGCCATCGGGACAGACGGAAACACCATATATTTT. As protein: CAIGTDGNTIYF.

The chain is built from TRBV5-4 and TRBJ1-2, with TRBD1 matching over 10 bases. The CDR3 totals 15 residues. Germline lookup yields CDR1 SGHNT and CDR2 YYREEE (reference sequence). V lost 1 base and J lost 5; bases outside the gene matches: 5. The CDR3 nucleotides read TGTGCCAGCAGCTTGATCTCGGGACAGGGGTATGGCTACACCTTC. Translation gives CASSLISGQGYGYTF.

The chain employs TRBV4-1 and TRBJ2-4, with 10 positions matching TRBD2. The CDR3 extends over 17 amino acids. V was pared by 3 bases and J by 1 base, with 6 bases of the junction left unmatched. From germline, CDR1 is MGHRA and CDR2 YSYEKL. The CDR3 DNA follows: TGCGCCAGCAGCCAGCTAGCGGGGGTGAGGGCCAAAAACATTCAGTACTTC. It specifies CASSQLAGVRAKNIQYF.

The J gene is TRBJ1-2, the V gene TRBV6-5; 8 positions agree with TRBD1. Per germline, CDR1 MNHEY and CDR2 SVGAGI. The CDR3 is made up of 14 amino acids. The V segment lost 0 bases and the J segment 8 bases; nucleotides outside the gene matches: 5. DNA for the CDR3: TGTGCCAGCAGTTACTCGGGGACAGGCAGCGGCTACACCTTC. It specifies CASSYSGTGSGYTF.

This clone showed up just once. The V call is TRBV11-3, the J call TRBJ2-7; no firm D call. Per the germline V gene, CDR1 is SGHNT and CDR2 is YENEEA. CDR3 length equals 12 residues. The germline V and J ends were trimmed by 5 bases and 7 bases, with 12 bases remaining between them. CDR3 amino acids: CASSLGSKEQYF. The CDR3, as DNA: TGTGCCAGCAGCCTAGGGTCTAAAGAGCAGTACTTC.

The gene calls are TRBV11-1 and TRBJ2-1; 7 bases map to TRBD1. CDR3 length equals 16 residues. After removal of 4 bases from V and 4 bases from J, the junction contained 10 bases not matched to a gene. Germline CDR1 is SGHAT and CDR2 is FQDESV (reference sequence). The CDR3 region is CASSSIDRDVYNEQFF. The CDR3 region has the DNA TGTGCCAGCAGCTCTATTGACAGGGATGTATACAATGAGCAGTTCTTC.

This clone was detected a few times. The J gene is TRBJ1-2, the V gene TRBV6-5, with a tentative D call TRBD1 (6 bases). This CDR3 has 13 amino acids. The germline V and J ends were trimmed by 5 bases and 7 bases, with 14 bases remaining between them. Germline V gene data show CDR1 as MNHEY and CDR2 as SVGAGI. The CDR3 DNA is TGTGCCAGCAGTACTACAGGGTATGGTGGCTACACCTTC. Translation gives CASSTTGYGGYTF.

The rearrangement joins TRBV11-2 to TRBJ2-5; tentative D call: TRBD2 (5 bases). CDR3 size: 14 residues. Germline lookup yields CDR1 SGHAT and CDR2 FQNNGV. V shed 5 bases and J shed 5 bases, with 15 bases lying between them. The CDR3 DNA reads as TGTGCCAGCAGCGGACTGGCAAAATCGGAGACCCAGTACTTC. Encoded protein: CASSGLAKSETQYF.

V gene TRBV18 combines with J gene TRBJ2-1; 12 nucleotides line up with TRBD2. V lost 3 bases to trimming and J lost 8 bases; unmatched junction nucleotides: 5. This CDR3 spans 15 amino acids. Germline V gene data show CDR1 as KGHSH and CDR2 as LQKENI. The DNA for the CDR3 is TGTGCCAGCTCACCCCTAGCGGGAGGGGAGGATGAGCAGTTCTTC. It is translated as CASSPLAGGEDEQFF.

Only a few counts were recorded for this clone. V and J are TRBV6-4 and TRBJ2-2; 12 positions agree with TRBD1. Trimming at V came to 4 bases and at J to 6 bases, leaving 6 bases not matched to a gene. Looked up from germline, CDR1 is MRHNA and CDR2 is SNTAGT. The CDR3 runs 16 residues. This CDR3 is CASSAEGTGGAGELFF. CDR3 DNA: TGTGCCAGCAGTGCTGAAGGGACAGGGGGCGCCGGGGAGCTGTTTTTT.

The chain combines TRBV19 with TRBJ1-2, with a possible D match to TRBD1 (6 bases). CDR3 size: 13 residues. V lost 1 base to trimming and J lost 7 bases, with 10 bases between them. CDR1 is LNHDA and CDR2 is SQIVND in the germline V gene (reference sequence). CDR3 DNA: TGTGCCAGTAGTATAGGGACAGAACTTGGCTACACCTTC. Translated, it gives CASSIGTELGYTF.

The gene calls are TRBV5-6 and TRBJ1-1; TRBD1 might be the D (6 bases). Germline lookup yields CDR1 SGHDT and CDR2 YYEEEE. The CDR3 covers 14 residues. V was cut by 3 bases and J by 3 bases, with 12 bases left in between. The CDR3 DNA follows: TGTGCCAGCAGCTGGGGGTCAGGGGACACTGAAGCTTTCTTT. Its translation is CASSWGSGDTEAFF.

The genes are TRBV18 and TRBJ1-5, with 10 bases aligning to TRBD1. The CDR3 runs to 15 residues. V lost 4 bases and J lost 6; bases outside the gene matches: 6. Germline assignment: CDR1 KGHSH and CDR2 LQKENI. This CDR3 is CASSRGTGDFQPQHF. In DNA, the CDR3 is TGTGCCAGCTCACGGGGGACAGGGGATTTTCAGCCCCAGCATTTT.

The chain recombines TRBV5-5 with TRBJ2-3; 8 nucleotides agree with TRBD2. V dropped 9 bases and J dropped 2; count of bases not matched to a gene: 14. The CDR3 has 16 amino acids. Germline CDR1 reads SGHKS; CDR2 reads YYEKEE (reference sequence). CDR3 amino acids: CATASGRGGLTDTQYF. CDR3 bases: TGTGCCACCGCCTCTGGGCGCGGGGGGCTCACAGATACGCAGTATTTT.

The rearrangement links TRBV2 to TRBJ1-1; 8 bases agree with TRBD1. Trimming at V came to 6 bases and at J to 4 bases, leaving 7 bases not matched to a gene. The CDR3 contains 14 residues. The germline gives CDR1 SNHLY, CDR2 FYNNEI. CDR3 loop: CASSVGQVTTEAFF. CDR3 nucleotide sequence: TGTGCCAGCAGCGTGGGACAGGTTACCACTGAAGCTTTCTTT. Using reference TRBV2 and TRBJ1-1 for the parts outside the CDR3, the full variable domain is EPEVTQTPSHQVTQMGQEVILRCVPISNHLYFYWYRQILGQKVEFLVSFYNNEISEKSEIFDDQFSVERPDGSNFTLKIRSTKLEDSAMYFCASSVGQVTTEAFFGQGTRLTVV.